This paragraph covers one TCR beta chain sequence. Its cognate antigen is unknown. The data originate from a study of T cell responses to AZD1222 COVID-19 vaccine. Study results and limitations: CD4 TCRs associated with vaccination spanned spike, dominating at 160-218 and 743-854.

Here immunoSEQ multiplex PCR was the method, and the copy in TCRdb shows in-frame clones only, minus some. The sample shows 80,000 to 100,000 clones, about 86% of them seen only once. The CDR3 is made up of 15 amino acids. V shed 4 bases and J shed 2 bases, with 14 bases lying between them. Germline lookup yields CDR1 LGHNA and CDR2 YSLEER. The chain combines TRBV4-3 with TRBJ2-5; D gene ambiguous. This receptor was obtained from an adult in good health. Sequenced material: peripheral blood, taken on day 0 of MenACWY control vaccination. CDR3 sequence: CASSPNTPAQETQYF. CDR3 in DNA: TGCGCCAGCAGCCCAAACACCCCCGCGCAAGAGACCCAGTACTTC.